The 32 T cell receptor beta chains listed next were all sequenced from one sample in a study of cytomegalovirus exposure and HLA in healthy donors. Primers: 60 Vbeta forward and 13 Jbeta reverse. Sequencing was performed with immunoSEQ multiplex PCR; in TCRdb, only in-frame clones are kept and a portion is missing. The data show about 77,000 clones, and the top ten clones hold roughly 15%. The sequencing input was PBMCs. The receptors come from a man aged 45-60 years in good health and CMV-seropositive.

The genes are TRBV25-1 and TRBJ1-1; D is perhaps TRBD1 (5 bases). Trimming removed 3 bases from V and 11 bases from J, with 19 bases in between. CDR1 MGHDK and CDR2 SYGVNS come from the germline V gene. The CDR3 runs 14 residues. The CDR3 region has the DNA TGTGCCAGCAGTGAGGGTGGGACTTTCTCAGTGGCTTTCTTT. Translated: CASSEGGTFSVAFF.

The rearrangement joins TRBV5-1 to TRBJ2-1; TRBD2 aligns across 13 bases. The CDR3 length is 15 residues. Germline V gene lookup returns CDR1 SGHRS and CDR2 YFSETQ. The V and J ends lost 4 bases and 7 bases, in that order; junction bases with no gene match: 5. The CDR3 loop is CASSAGLAGDNEQFF. The CDR3 DNA follows: TGCGCCAGCAGCGCCGGACTAGCGGGGGATAATGAGCAGTTCTTC.

The chain recombines TRBV6-4 with TRBJ2-3; 8 nucleotides agree with TRBD1. J gave up 0 bases and V 5 bases, and 1 base lay outside the gene matches. This CDR3 spans 14 amino acids. Germline CDR1 reads MRHNA; CDR2 reads SNTAGT. The CDR3 loop reads CASSRTGSTDTQYF. CDR3 DNA: TGTGCCAGCAGTCGGACAGGGAGCACAGATACGCAGTATTTT.

The V gene is TRBV11-2, the J gene TRBJ1-5, with 8 bases fitting TRBD1. This CDR3 is built from 16 residues. After removal of 8 bases from V and 4 bases from J, the junction contained 13 bases not matched to a gene. Germline lookup yields CDR1 SGHAT and CDR2 FQNNGV. The CDR3: CASSGGAGEGNQPQHF. The CDR3 DNA reads as TGTGCCAGCTCAGGGGGCGCGGGAGAGGGGAATCAGCCCCAGCATTTT.

Concerning this clone: Within the sample, other DNA sequences also encode this same CDR3. As DNA, the CDR3 is TGTGCCAGCAGCGAGACTGGGTGGGGCACCGGCTACGAGCAGTACGTC. Amino acids: CASSETGWGTGYEQYV. V usage is TRBV11-2 and J usage is TRBJ2-7; TRBD1 might be the D (5 bases). Germline V gene data show CDR1 as SGHAT and CDR2 as FQNNGV. The CDR3 is 16 residues long. Trimming stripped 5 bases from V and 3 bases from J, with 20 bases between.

The chain links TRBV6-1 to TRBJ2-7; perhaps TRBD1 as D (6 bases). From germline, CDR1 is MNHNS and CDR2 SASEGT. CDR3 length: 15 residues. The V gene lost 3 bases and the J gene lost 3 bases, with 15 bases spanning the gap. CDR3 amino acids: CASSETQGEGYEQYF. CDR3 nucleotides: TGTGCCAGCAGTGAGACACAGGGAGAAGGCTACGAGCAGTACTTC.

V usage is TRBV11-2 and J usage is TRBJ2-7, with 9 bases lining up with TRBD1. Trimming at V came to 5 bases and at J to 3 bases, leaving 11 bases not matched to a gene. The CDR3 is 16 residues long. From germline, CDR1 is SGHAT and CDR2 FQNNGV. The CDR3 DNA follows: TGTGCCAGCAGCCTTGGACAGGGGACGACGCGCTACGAGCAGTACGTC. This translates into CASSLGQGTTRYEQYV.

This chain uses TRBV29-1 with TRBJ1-1; no clear D. In germline, CDR1 is SQVTM, CDR2 ANQGSEA. CDR3 length: 12 residues. Trimming shortened V by 7 bases and J by 4 bases, and 13 bases separated the two germline ends. CDR3 bases: TGCAGCGCCCGGTCGTCGGGCACTGAAGCTTTCTTT. Its translation: CSARSSGTEAFF.

This chain links TRBV27 with TRBJ2-5; maybe TRBD1 (6 bases). Trimming took 2 bases from V and 1 from J, leaving 8 bases between them. In germline, CDR1 is MNHEY, CDR2 SMNVEV (reference sequence). This CDR3 comprises 14 residues. The chain's CDR3 is CASSLRGTQETQYF. DNA for the CDR3: TGTGCCAGCAGTTTAAGGGGGACCCAAGAGACCCAGTACTTC.

V is TRBV6-1 and J is TRBJ1-4; 7 bases match TRBD1. The CDR3 totals 14 residues. Germline values: CDR1 MNHNS, CDR2 SASEGT. Germline trimming cut 11 bases from V and 7 bases from J; bases unmatched to any gene: 13. The CDR3 protein is CAGSLRGRPEKLFF. The CDR3 bases are TGTGCCGGTTCTCTGAGGGGGCGCCCTGAAAAACTGTTTTTT.

This chain connects TRBV18 to TRBJ1-1; 8 nucleotides align to TRBD1. The CDR3 extends over 15 amino acids. With 3 bases clipped from V and 1 base from J, the junction kept 4 bases outside the gene matches. The V gene's germline CDR1 is KGHSH and CDR2 LQKENI. The CDR3 is CASSPDRGQNTEAFF. The DNA of the CDR3 is TGTGCCAGCTCACCCGACAGGGGTCAGAACACTGAAGCTTTCTTT.

The CDR3 DNA reads TGTGCCAGCAGCTTGTCCCCTTTTGAACAGGGGCGAAACTACGAGCAGTACGTC. Its translation: CASSLSPFEQGRNYEQYV. This chain links TRBV5-8 with TRBJ2-7; 7 bases fit TRBD1. Trimming took 1 base from V and 3 from J; bases not matched to a gene: 16. The germline CDR1 and CDR2 sequences are SGHTS and YDEGEE. CDR3 length: 18 amino acids.

The rearrangement uses TRBV5-4 and TRBJ2-3, with D perhaps matching TRBD2 (6 bases). The V end was cut by 4 bases, the J end by 2 bases, with 14 bases between. The CDR3 length is 15 residues. The V gene's germline CDR1 is SGHNT and CDR2 YYREEE (reference sequence). In DNA form, the CDR3 reads TGTGCCAGCAGCCCCGGGGGTGGGACCACAGATACGCAGTATTTT. Translated: CASSPGGGTTDTQYF. The full variable domain, its missing parts supplied by reference TRBV5-4 and TRBJ2-3, is ETGVTQSPTHLIKTRGQQVTLRCSSQSGHNTVSWYQQALGQGPQFIFQYYREEENGRGNFPPRFSGLQFPNYSSELNVNALELDDSALYLCASSPGGGTTDTQYFGPGTRLTVL.

V and J are TRBV5-5 and TRBJ1-1; D gene ambiguous. Per the germline V gene, CDR1 is SGHKS and CDR2 is YYEKEE (reference sequence). Deletions cut 0 bases from V and 3 bases from J, with 9 bases between. The CDR3 runs to 14 residues. The CDR3: CASSLGQAYTEAFF. The CDR3 DNA sequence: TGTGCCAGCAGCTTGGGGCAGGCCTACACTGAAGCTTTCTTT.

The J gene is TRBJ2-6, the V gene TRBV9; TRBD1 agrees at 9 bases. The trim removed 4 bases at V and 0 bases at J, leaving 8 bases unmatched. Germline CDR1 is SGDLS and CDR2 is YYNGEE. This CDR3 is built from 18 residues. For the CDR3, the DNA is TGTGCCAGCAGCCCTCGGGACAGGGCAAACTCTGGGGCCAACGTCCTGACTTTC. As protein: CASSPRDRANSGANVLTF.

The chain joins TRBV5-1 to TRBJ1-1, with a tentative D call TRBD1 (5 bases). The CDR3 loop spans 16 amino acids. Deletions cut 0 bases from V and 0 bases from J, with 12 bases between. Germline V lookup: CDR1 SGHRS, CDR2 YFSETQ. Written as DNA, the CDR3 is TGCGCCAGCAGCTTGGATGGGGGGGTTATGAACACTGAAGCTTTCTTT. This translates into CASSLDGGVMNTEAFF.

This chain joins TRBV29-1 and TRBJ1-2; TRBD1 agrees at 8 bases. This CDR3 region has 14 residues. V trimming: 0 bases; J trimming: 4 bases; junction bases outside the gene matches: 4. Looked up from germline, CDR1 is SQVTM and CDR2 is ANQGSEA. CDR3 in amino acids: CSVEDRQGTYGYTF. In DNA form, the CDR3 reads TGCAGCGTTGAAGATCGACAGGGGACCTATGGCTACACCTTC.

The V call is TRBV14, the J call TRBJ2-3; 9 bases match TRBD1. The CDR3 has 15 amino acids. Per germline, CDR1 SGHDN and CDR2 FVKESK. The junction had 7 bases not matched to a gene; V was cut back by 6 bases and J by 3 bases. Written as DNA, the CDR3 is TGTGCCAGCAGTCCACAGGGGGCGCAAACAGATACGCAGTATTTT. This gives the protein CASSPQGAQTDTQYF.

This rearrangement joins TRBV7-8 to TRBJ2-2; a weak D match, TRBD1 (5 bases). Trimming removed 4 bases from V and 3 bases from J, with 12 bases in between. Germline CDR1 and CDR2: SGHVS and FQNEAQ. The CDR3 has 15 amino acids. The CDR3 sequence is CASSSGLVDTGELFF. The CDR3 region has the DNA TGTGCCAGCAGCTCAGGGTTAGTGGACACCGGGGAGCTGTTTTTT.

The V and J genes are TRBV5-1 and TRBJ2-6; a weak D match, TRBD2 (5 bases). This CDR3 has 15 residues. Trimming removed 1 base from V and 11 bases from J, with 16 bases in between. Germline V CDR1 and CDR2: SGHRS, YFSETQ. The CDR3 DNA sequence: TGCGCCAGCAGCTTGCAAGGGAGCGGCACAGACGTCCTGACTTTC. Its protein is CASSLQGSGTDVLTF.

The CDR3 nucleotides read TGTGCCAGCTCAGCGTCTGGGACAGGGGCCTCTATGGGTACTGAAGCTTTCTTT. It codes for CASSASGTGASMGTEAFF. The chain employs TRBV18 and TRBJ1-1, with 10 positions matching TRBD1. CDR1 KGHSH and CDR2 LQKENI come from the germline V gene. V dropped 5 bases and J dropped 5; count of bases not matched to a gene: 17. This CDR3 region has 18 residues.

The rearrangement uses TRBV7-9 and TRBJ1-1, with D possibly being TRBD1 (5 bases). Germline V gives CDR1 SEHNR, CDR2 FQNEAQ (reference sequence). This CDR3 is built from 14 residues. V was shortened by 5 bases and J by 1 base, with 11 bases between the two germline ends. CDR3 residues: CASSPPGGNTEAFF. The CDR3 DNA reads as TGTGCCAGCAGCCCCCCCGGGGGGAACACTGAAGCTTTCTTT. Using reference TRBV7-9 and TRBJ1-1 for the parts outside the CDR3, the full variable domain is DTGVSQNPRHKITKRGQNVTFRCDPISEHNRLYWYRQTLGQGPEFLTYFQNEAQLEKSRLLSDRFSAERPKGSFSTLEIQRTEQGDSAMYLCASSPPGGNTEAFFGQGTRLTVV.

The chain has TRBV6-5 and TRBJ1-3; D uncertain. The V end was cut by 8 bases, the J end by 3 bases, with 14 bases between. This CDR3 has 14 residues. Germline V gene sequence: CDR1 MNHEY, CDR2 SVGAGI. This CDR3 reads CASGTDSFGNTIYF. The CDR3 bases are TGTGCCAGCGGAACAGATTCTTTTGGAAACACCATATATTTT.

This chain uses TRBV19 with TRBJ2-1, with D unclear. CDR3 length: 14 amino acids. The germline V gene encodes CDR1 LNHDA and CDR2 SQIVND (reference sequence). V gave up 2 bases and J gave up 9 bases, with 14 bases separating them. CDR3 residues: CASSIYRTEGEQFF. The CDR3 DNA is TGTGCCAGTAGTATATACCGCACAGAAGGTGAGCAGTTCTTC.

CDR3 loop: CASSLDTRAFMNTEAFF. DNA for the CDR3: TGTGCCAGCAGCCTGGACACTCGGGCCTTCATGAACACTGAAGCTTTCTTT. The chain employs TRBV28 and TRBJ1-1, with TRBD1 as a possible D gene (5 bases). Germline CDR1 reads MDHEN; CDR2 reads SYDVKM. V lost 6 bases and J lost 0, with 20 bases in between. The CDR3 totals 17 residues.

This chain uses TRBV11-2 with TRBJ1-1; D gene uncertain. The CDR3 has 14 residues. Germline loops: CDR1 SGHAT, CDR2 FQNNGV. Between the trimmed V and J ends, which lost 0 bases and 8 bases, there was a span of 13 bases. Here the CDR3 reads CASSLDRIEGEAFF. Here the CDR3 DNA reads TGTGCCAGCAGCTTAGATCGGATTGAGGGAGAAGCTTTCTTT.

The chain employs TRBV18 and TRBJ2-6, with a tentative D call TRBD2 (5 bases). This CDR3 spans 15 amino acids. V shed 2 bases and J shed 2 bases, with 7 bases lying between them. Looked up from germline, CDR1 is KGHSH and CDR2 is LQKENI. CDR3 nucleotides: TGTGCCAGCTCACCAATCGGGGCTGGGGCCAACGTCCTGACTTTC. Its translation is CASSPIGAGANVLTF.

The genes are TRBV5-6 and TRBJ2-3; no clear D. CDR1 and CDR2 from the germline V gene are SGHDT and YYEEEE. CDR3 size: 14 residues. V lost 4 bases and J lost 4, with 13 bases in between. The CDR3 protein is CASSRPPQADTQYF. In DNA, the CDR3 is TGTGCCAGCAGCCGACCCCCTCAGGCAGATACGCAGTATTTT.

The chain employs TRBV6-5 and TRBJ2-3; D is undetermined. The V gene's germline CDR1 is MNHEY and CDR2 SVGAGI. CDR3 length: 14 amino acids. V was pared by 7 bases and J by 2 bases, with 13 bases between. The CDR3 DNA follows: TGTGCCAGCAACGCCCAGGATCCCACAGATACGCAGTATTTT. It specifies CASNAQDPTDTQYF.

The chain is built from TRBV27 and TRBJ1-2; D is perhaps TRBD1 (5 bases). Trimming took off 5 bases at V and 8 bases at J, with 15 bases between the two ends. The V gene's germline CDR1 is MNHEY and CDR2 SMNVEV (reference sequence). The CDR3 runs 13 residues. The CDR3 DNA follows: TGTGCCAGCAGTCCCTTAGGGGCAGACGGCTACACCTTC. Protein sequence: CASSPLGADGYTF.

This chain connects TRBV12-5 to TRBJ1-1; D gene uncertain. Germline lookup yields CDR1 LGHNT and CDR2 FRNRAP. The V and J ends lost 6 bases and 5 bases respectively, with 7 bases between them. The CDR3 runs 11 residues. CDR3 DNA: TGTGCTAGTGGCTCGGGAACTGAAGCTTTCTTT. Its protein is CASGSGTEAFF.

The chain employs TRBV5-1 and TRBJ2-7; 15 bases align to TRBD2. The V and J ends lost 4 bases and 4 bases, in that order; junction bases with no gene match: 6. The V gene's germline CDR1 is SGHRS and CDR2 YFSETQ. This CDR3 is built from 16 residues. The CDR3, as DNA: TGCGCCAGCAGCGTCGGGGGACTAGCGGGAGGATACGAGCAGTACTTC. Amino acid sequence: CASSVGGLAGGYEQYF.